This T cell receptor (beta chain) was profiled in a study of T cell responses to AZD1222 COVID-19 vaccine. General observations from the study: Within unmutated variant regions lay the reported targets of nearly half of spike-specific TCRs.

CDR1 SEHNR and CDR2 FQNEAQ come from the germline V gene (reference sequence). Trimming took 2 bases from V and 0 from J; bases not matched to a gene: 3. The length of the CDR3 is 16 residues. Produced via immunoSEQ multiplex PCR; TCRdb's table is partial and in-frame only. This sample has fewer than 150,000 clones, with 92% found just once. With regard to this clone: No antigen is known for it.

Pooling was applied to second doses at about 4 or about 12 weeks. This receptor was identified in an adult who received the AZD1222 COVID-19 vaccine. The genes are TRBV7-9 and TRBJ2-1; 8 bases are shared with TRBD1. This sample comprised peripheral blood, obtained 28 days after the second AZD1222 dose. CDR3 sequence reads: CASSLPGGYSYNEQFF. CDR3 DNA: TGTGCCAGCAGCTTACCAGGGGGCTACTCCTACAATGAGCAGTTCTTC.